Presented here are 22 T cell receptor beta chains from one specimen sequenced in a study of OX40 agonist ivuxolimab in advanced cancers. This table comes from immunoSEQ multiplex PCR, and its TCRdb copy is limited to in-frame clones, with some not included. The sample includes approximately 62,000 clones, about 91% of them seen just once. This material consisted of CD4+ or CD8+ T cells sorted from blood, taken in a trial of the OX40 agonist ivuxolimab. The source of these receptors is an adult with an advanced solid tumor such as melanoma, head and neck, liver or kidney cancer.

This clone came up once. The chain recombines TRBV7-7 with TRBJ2-7; D is uncertain. Germline V CDR1 and CDR2: SSHAT, FNYEAQ (reference sequence). The CDR3 is 14 residues long. Between the trimmed V and J ends, which lost 5 bases and 2 bases, there was a span of 13 bases. The CDR3: CASSPLSLPYEQYF. The CDR3 DNA follows: TGTGCCAGCAGCCCGCTAAGTTTGCCCTACGAGCAGTACTTC.

V is TRBV27 and J is TRBJ2-7; perhaps TRBD1 as D (5 bases). V lost 5 bases and J lost 4, with 9 bases in between. Per germline, CDR1 MNHEY and CDR2 SMNVEV (reference sequence). This CDR3 region has 12 residues. The CDR3 sequence is CASSDTGYEQYF. CDR3 coding DNA: TGTGCCAGCAGTGACACAGGTTACGAGCAGTACTTC.

J is TRBJ2-1 and V is TRBV27; perhaps TRBD1 as D (5 bases). V was cut by 6 bases and J by 0 bases, with 9 bases left in between. This CDR3 is built from 14 residues. CDR1 MNHEY and CDR2 SMNVEV come from the germline V gene (reference sequence). In DNA form, the CDR3 reads TGTGCCAGCAGAATAAGGGGCTCCTACAATGAGCAGTTCTTC. Translation gives CASRIRGSYNEQFF.

This chain connects TRBV18 to TRBJ2-7; D is perhaps TRBD2 (5 bases). This CDR3 contains 16 residues. Germline V gives CDR1 KGHSH, CDR2 LQKENI. V was clipped by 5 bases and J by 0 bases, with 17 bases between them. DNA of the CDR3: TGTGCCAGCTCAGGGATAACAACAACTAGCTCCTACGAGCAGTACTTC. It codes for CASSGITTTSSYEQYF.

V usage is TRBV19 and J usage is TRBJ1-2, with a weak D call TRBD1 (5 bases). This CDR3 comprises 12 residues. The ends were cut back, 7 bases at V and 6 bases at J, with 12 bases in the middle. The germline gives CDR1 LNHDA, CDR2 SQIVND (reference sequence). The CDR3 region has the DNA TGTGCCAGTACCATCGGGGGGAATGGCTACACCTTC. Translated, it gives CASTIGGNGYTF.

The rearrangement joins TRBV4-1 to TRBJ2-1; D not resolved. The V gene's germline CDR1 is MGHRA and CDR2 YSYEKL. V lost 3 bases, J lost 9 bases, and 9 bases lay in between. CDR3 length: 12 amino acids. This CDR3 is CASSHGISEQFF. For the CDR3, the DNA is TGCGCCAGCAGCCATGGTATTTCTGAGCAGTTCTTC.

This chain joins TRBV5-5 and TRBJ1-5; D remains unclear. CDR1 and CDR2 from the germline V gene are SGHKS and YYEKEE (reference sequence). The CDR3 covers 15 residues. Trimming stripped 4 bases from V and 5 bases from J, with 16 bases between. The CDR3 sequence: CASSPGSGPDQPQHF. For the CDR3, the DNA is TGTGCCAGCAGCCCCGGATCCGGGCCGGATCAGCCCCAGCATTTT. Variable domain in full (rest from reference TRBV5-5 and TRBJ1-5): DAGVTQSPTHLIKTRGQQVTLRCSPISGHKSVSWYQQVLGQGPQFIFQYYEKEERGRGNFPDRFSARQFPNYSSELNVNALLLGDSALYLCASSPGSGPDQPQHFGDGTRLSIL.

The CDR3 sequence: CASNKDGTANYGYTF. CDR3 DNA sequence: TGTGCCAGCAACAAGGATGGGACCGCTAACTATGGCTACACCTTC. The chain couples TRBV7-3 to TRBJ1-2; D might be TRBD1 (5 bases). The CDR3 length is 15 residues. Trimming stripped 7 bases from V and 0 bases from J, with 15 bases between. Germline V gene lookup returns CDR1 SGHTA and CDR2 FQGTGA. Combining the CDR3 with reference TRBV7-3 and TRBJ1-2 gives the whole variable domain GAGVSQTPSNKVTEKGKYVELRCDPISGHTALYWYRQSLGQGPEFLIYFQGTGAADDSGLPNDRFFAVRPEGSVSTLKIQRTERGDSAVYLCASNKDGTANYGYTFGSGTRLTVV.

The sample holds one count of this clone. The chain is built from TRBV6-6 and TRBJ2-7; D is perhaps TRBD1 (5 bases). Germline lookup yields CDR1 MNHNY and CDR2 SVGAGI (reference sequence). The V end was cut by 4 bases, the J end by 4 bases, with 8 bases between. This CDR3 spans 12 amino acids. This CDR3 reads CASSSPGYEQYF. CDR3 DNA: TGTGCCAGCAGTTCCCCAGGGTACGAGCAGTACTTC.

The J gene is TRBJ2-1, the V gene TRBV9; D not certain. CDR1 and CDR2 from the germline V gene are SGDLS and YYNGEE. Trimming pared 3 bases from V and 10 bases from J, leaving 14 bases between. CDR3 length equals 13 residues. CDR3 sequence: CASSGPVAVEQFF. The DNA for the CDR3 is TGTGCCAGCAGCGGTCCCGTGGCCGTCGAGCAGTTCTTC.

The V gene is TRBV4-1, the J gene TRBJ1-1, with 10 bases aligning to TRBD1. The CDR3 has 19 amino acids. From germline, CDR1 is MGHRA and CDR2 YSYEKL. After removal of 0 bases from V and 5 bases from J, the junction contained 15 bases not matched to a gene. DNA for the CDR3: TGCGCCAGCAGCCAAGATAGAATCGGGACAGGGGACGACTTAACTGAAGCTTTCTTT. Protein sequence: CASSQDRIGTGDDLTEAFF.

This chain joins TRBV7-9 and TRBJ1-6, with a tentative D call TRBD1 (5 bases). V lost 6 bases and J lost 9, with 18 bases in between. Germline V CDR1 and CDR2: SEHNR, FQNEAQ (reference sequence). The CDR3 loop spans 15 amino acids. Here the CDR3 DNA reads TGTGCCAGCAGGGACAAAACGGGGCTTTTTTCACCCCTCCACTTT. Its translation is CASRDKTGLFSPLHF.

The V call is TRBV7-2, the J call TRBJ1-2, with D possibly being TRBD1 (5 bases). Trimming left V 3 bases short and J 8 bases short, with 10 bases between. CDR1 is SGHTA and CDR2 is FQGNSA in the germline V gene. This CDR3 has 12 residues. CDR3: CASSLGDAGYTF. CDR3 nucleotide sequence: TGTGCCAGCAGCTTGGGGGATGCCGGCTACACCTTC.

The chain uses TRBV7-9 and TRBJ2-7, with D hard to call. V lost 6 bases, J lost 3 bases, and 6 bases lay in between. The length of the CDR3 is 11 residues. Germline V gives CDR1 SEHNR, CDR2 FQNEAQ (reference sequence). The CDR3 region is CASSPVYEQYF. The CDR3 DNA reads as TGTGCCAGCAGTCCGGTCTACGAGCAGTACTTC. Drawing the rest from reference TRBV7-9 and TRBJ2-7, the complete variable domain is DTGVSQNPRHKITKRGQNVTFRCDPISEHNRLYWYRQTLGQGPEFLTYFQNEAQLEKSRLLSDRFSAERPKGSFSTLEIQRTEQGDSAMYLCASSPVYEQYFGPGTRLTVT.

The rearrangement uses TRBV18 and TRBJ1-4; no reliable D call. Germline V CDR1 and CDR2: KGHSH, LQKENI. The CDR3 totals 12 residues. V was trimmed by 4 bases and J by 4 bases, leaving 4 bases between them. The CDR3 DNA reads TGTGCCAGCTCACATCTTAATGAAAAACTGTTTTTT. Translation gives CASSHLNEKLFF.

The chain couples TRBV29-1 to TRBJ2-7, with D unclear. CDR1 SQVTM and CDR2 ANQGSEA come from the germline V gene. The CDR3 is 12 amino acids. The V gene lost 5 bases and the J gene lost 2 bases, with 10 bases spanning the gap. The CDR3, as DNA: TGCAGCGTTATGGATTCTGCCTACGAGCAGTACTTC. Its protein is CSVMDSAYEQYF.

V and J are TRBV6-1 and TRBJ2-7; D is undetermined. The CDR3 spans 15 residues. V lost 1 base, J lost 1 base, and 11 bases lay in between. Germline V gene sequence: CDR1 MNHNS, CDR2 SASEGT. The CDR3 loop reads CASSEGRLRSYEQYF. The CDR3, as DNA: TGTGCCAGCAGTGAAGGCAGACTGAGATCCTACGAGCAGTACTTC.

The rearrangement joins TRBV4-2 to TRBJ2-3; D unclear. The germline CDR1 and CDR2 sequences are LGHNA and YNFKEQ. This CDR3 is 16 amino acids long. Trimming took 1 base from V and 2 from J, leaving 13 bases between them. Written as DNA, the CDR3 is TGTGCCAGCAGCCAAGCCCCGTTGACGCCCACAGATACGCAGTATTTT. Translated: CASSQAPLTPTDTQYF.

V usage is TRBV6-6 and J usage is TRBJ1-2; D uncertain. CDR1 is MNHNY, CDR2 SVGAGI, per germline (reference sequence). Trimming took off 2 bases at V and 3 bases at J, with 10 bases between the two ends. This CDR3 comprises 14 residues. The CDR3 DNA reads as TGTGCCAGCAGTTACCGTTCGGGCGACTATGGCTACACCTTC. This codes for CASSYRSGDYGYTF.

The chain combines TRBV2 with TRBJ2-1, with TRBD2 as a possible D gene (6 bases). Germline V CDR1 and CDR2: SNHLY, FYNNEI. This CDR3 is built from 14 residues. V was cut by 5 bases and J by 8 bases, with 16 bases left in between. In DNA, the CDR3 is TGTGCCAGCAGTCCGGGTCCCGGAGGGGATGAGCAGTTCTTC. Translation: CASSPGPGGDEQFF.

This sequence joins TRBV29-1 and TRBJ2-2; the D gene is possibly TRBD2 (5 bases). V shed 6 bases and J shed 3 bases, with 8 bases lying between them. The CDR3 sequence is 12 residues long. The germline CDR1 and CDR2 sequences are SQVTM and ANQGSEA. This CDR3 reads CSVVGDTGELFF. CDR3 sequence (DNA): TGCAGCGTCGTGGGAGACACCGGGGAGCTGTTTTTT.

Written as DNA, the CDR3 is TGTGCCAGCAGTGCCTCTAGCACAGATACGCAGTATTTT. Its protein product is CASSASSTDTQYF. The chain combines TRBV27 with TRBJ2-3; D uncertain. The ends were cut back, 5 bases at V and 0 bases at J, with 6 bases in the middle. The CDR3 consists of 13 residues. The germline V gene encodes CDR1 MNHEY and CDR2 SMNVEV (reference sequence).